The clone carrying this T cell receptor (beta chain) was found once. Its antigen is as yet unknown. This specimen belongs to a study of CD8+CD57+ T cells in acquired aplastic anemia. At the level of the study: The sorted CD4+ and CD8+ cells yielded an average approximately 3.2 ug of DNA. CD4+ cell libraries from healthy donors averaged roughly 10 million reads. The study's findings and limits: Patients and controls had CD8+ Simpson's diversity values that were not significantly distinct. Sharing between patients and controls was observed for around 27 CD8+ CDR3 sequences.

This CDR3 spans 13 amino acids. Germline values: CDR1 ENHRY, CDR2 SYGVKD. The germline V and J ends were trimmed by 6 bases and 0 bases, with 8 bases remaining between them. Genomic DNA served as template for TCR beta VDJ and CDR3 profiling. TCRdb reprocessed the reads via MiXCR and lists one record per CDR3 protein. The top ten hold around 0.96% of the sample, which has about 160,000 distinct CDR3 sequences, around 45% seen once. The sequence derives from a human donor in good health. This chain connects TRBV10-3 to TRBJ1-1, with a weak D call TRBD1 (6 bases). What was sequenced was sorted CD4+, CD8+, or CD8+CD57+ T cells (not recorded which) from PBMCs. The CDR3 region has the DNA TGTGCCATCAGGGGACAATTGAACACTGAAGCTTTCTTT. Encoded protein: CAIRGQLNTEAFF.